These 24 T cell receptor beta chains share one sample of origin, sequenced in a study of T cells in Graves' hyperthyroidism and ophthalmopathy. Amplified TCR beta CDR3 regions derived from RNA transcripts. HTBI primers drove first-round RT-PCR of the TCR CDR3. TCRdb re-called the multiplex PCR reads through MiXCR, storing one row per CDR3 protein. Of almost 350,000 distinct CDR3 sequences listed, around a sixth are singletons. Specimen: blood. Source of these receptors: a woman between 40 and 50 years old with Graves' ophthalmopathy.

This clonotype was recorded at least ten times. This chain connects TRBV28 to TRBJ1-2; no reliable D call. The CDR3 contains 13 residues. Germline CDR1 and CDR2: MDHEN and SYDVKM. Trimming stripped 7 bases from V and 4 bases from J, with 13 bases between. CDR3 coding DNA: TGTGCCAGCATTGGACCTCGGGTCTATGGCTACACCTTC. It specifies CASIGPRVYGYTF.

This chain connects TRBV6-4 to TRBJ1-2; D unclear. V lost 2 bases to trimming and J lost 7 bases, with 8 bases between them. Per the germline V gene, CDR1 is MRHNA and CDR2 is SNTAGT. The CDR3 consists of 12 residues. CDR3 nucleotide sequence: TGTGCCAGCAGTGACGGTTGGGCTGGCTACACCTTC. It yields the protein CASSDGWAGYTF.

About this clonotype itself: A much larger clone is a single base away; this may be a read error. This chain uses TRBV5-4 with TRBJ2-7; D gene ambiguous. In germline, CDR1 is SGHNT, CDR2 YYREEE (reference sequence). CDR3 length: 15 amino acids. The CDR3 bases are TGTGCCAGCAGCGCTGACCCGCAAGGCGTCTACGGGCAGTACTTC. It translates to CASSADPQGVYGQYF. Full variable domain (outside the CDR3, taken from reference TRBV5-4 and TRBJ2-7): ETGVTQSPTHLIKTRGQQVTLRCSSQSGHNTVSWYQQALGQGPQFIFQYYREEENGRGNFPPRFSGLQFPNYSSELNVNALELDDSALYLCASSADPQGVYGQYFGPGTRLTVT.

Here the CDR3 DNA reads TGCGCCAGCAGCCCGGGGCCGGGTCTGTCGGCTAGCGGAGACTACGAGCAGTACTTC. Translation gives CASSPGPGLSASGDYEQYF. This chain uses TRBV5-1 with TRBJ2-7; 7 bases are shared with TRBD2. The V gene's germline CDR1 is SGHRS and CDR2 YFSETQ. J was trimmed by 3 bases and V by 4 bases; bases with no gene match: 22. CDR3 length equals 19 residues.

At least ten counts were recorded for this clonotype. This sequence joins TRBV3-1 and TRBJ2-7, with D maybe TRBD2 (7 bases). V lost 0 bases to trimming and J lost 5 bases, with 23 bases between them. CDR1 and CDR2 (germline): LGHDT, YNNKEL (reference sequence). The CDR3 contains 18 residues. The CDR3 region has the DNA TGTGCCAGCAGCCAAGAACGATGGGTCGGGGGGCGCATAGACGAGCAGTACTTC. It encodes CASSQERWVGGRIDEQYF.

This clonotype has ten or more counts. This rearrangement joins TRBV11-2 to TRBJ2-7, with 10 bases identical to TRBD2. Trimming removed 1 base from V and 7 bases from J; junction bases left unmatched: 7. The CDR3 runs to 15 residues. In germline, CDR1 is SGHAT, CDR2 FQNNGV. The CDR3 bases are TGTGCCAGCAGCTTAGTTCTAGCGGGAGTACAAGAGCAGTACTTC. This gives the protein CASSLVLAGVQEQYF.

V gene TRBV20-1 combines with J gene TRBJ2-7; 7 nucleotides match TRBD2. The CDR3 has 12 residues. With V trimmed by 7 bases and J by 3 bases, 6 bases remained unmatched. CDR1 and CDR2 from the germline V gene are DFQATT and SNEGSKA (reference sequence). Here the CDR3 DNA reads TGCAGTGTTAGCGGGCGGTACTACGAGCAGTACTTC. Its protein is CSVSGRYYEQYF.

This chain links TRBV10-3 with TRBJ2-2; the D is unclear. The CDR3 runs 14 residues. Germline V gene lookup returns CDR1 ENHRY and CDR2 SYGVKD. The V end was cut by 6 bases, the J end by 3 bases, with 11 bases between. The CDR3 nucleotides are TGTGCCATCAGGAACGGGCCTTACACCGGGGAGCTGTTTTTT. Amino acid sequence: CAIRNGPYTGELFF.

This clonotype was observed a handful of times. The rearrangement joins TRBV6-1 to TRBJ1-2; D might be TRBD1 (5 bases). The CDR3 is made up of 15 amino acids. Trimming shortened V by 2 bases and J by 3 bases, and 13 bases separated the two germline ends. In germline, CDR1 is MNHNS, CDR2 SASEGT. CDR3 bases: TGTGCCAGCAGTGAATGGGGCCTAAGGGACTATGGCTACACCTTC. This sequence encodes CASSEWGLRDYGYTF.

Many counts were recorded for this clonotype. This rearrangement joins TRBV20-1 to TRBJ2-7, with D possibly being TRBD1 (5 bases). The germline V gene encodes CDR1 DFQATT and CDR2 SNEGSKA (reference sequence). Deletions cut 3 bases from V and 4 bases from J, with 13 bases between. The CDR3 spans 13 residues. The DNA of the CDR3 is TGCAGTGCTAGTCAGGGCCTTGGATACGAGCAGTACTTC. It specifies CSASQGLGYEQYF.

This clonotype has a count of ten or more. This chain joins TRBV5-1 and TRBJ1-1; a possible D gene is TRBD1 (5 bases). The CDR3 has 14 amino acids. CDR1 and CDR2 (germline): SGHRS, YFSETQ. V was trimmed by 4 bases and J by 4 bases, leaving 14 bases between them. As DNA, the CDR3 is TGCGCCAGCAGCGGGGCCAGGGTGTCCACTGAAGCTTTCTTT. It yields the protein CASSGARVSTEAFF.

This clonotype was counted many times. The rearrangement uses TRBV6-1 and TRBJ1-2; TRBD1 might be the D (6 bases). Germline V gene data show CDR1 as MNHNS and CDR2 as SASEGT. V lost 5 bases to trimming and J lost 4 bases, with 14 bases between them. This CDR3 has 14 amino acids. The CDR3, as DNA: TGTGCCAGCAGTAAACTGGGGGCAGTCTATGGCTACACCTTC. Translating gives CASSKLGAVYGYTF.

This clonotype occurred many times. This chain links TRBV5-1 with TRBJ2-5; D is unclear. V was shortened by 1 base and J by 2 bases, with 12 bases between the two germline ends. The CDR3 sequence is 15 residues long. Germline assignment: CDR1 SGHRS and CDR2 YFSETQ. The CDR3 DNA is TGCGCCAGCAGCTTGTTAGTACAGAGACAAGAGACCCAGTACTTC. This translates into CASSLLVQRQETQYF.

This clonotype appeared a few times. The rearrangement uses TRBV11-2 and TRBJ2-7; D unresolved. The V end was cut by 5 bases, the J end by 8 bases, with 19 bases between. CDR1 and CDR2 (germline): SGHAT, FQNNGV. The CDR3 contains 14 residues. This CDR3 is CASSALTLEAKQYF. The CDR3 nucleotides are TGTGCCAGCAGCGCGTTGACCCTTGAGGCAAAGCAGTACTTC.

This clonotype has just a few counts. The rearrangement links TRBV6-2 or TRBV6-3 to TRBJ2-6; D is tentatively TRBD1 or TRBD2 (5 bases each). The ends were cut back, 6 bases at V and 0 bases at J, with 18 bases in the middle. Germline-derived CDR1 and CDR2 are MNHEY and SVGEGT. The CDR3 sequence is 18 residues long. This CDR3 reads CASSIARGRNSGANVLTF. CDR3 bases: TGTGCCAGCAGCATCGCTCGGGGACGCAACTCTGGGGCCAACGTCCTGACTTTC.

V usage is TRBV12-3 or TRBV12-4 and J usage is TRBJ2-7, with D possibly called TRBD1 or TRBD2 (5 bases each). The CDR3 length is 16 residues. Trimming took off 3 bases at V and 3 bases at J, with 18 bases between the two ends. CDR3 loop: CASSLGFWGKLYEQYF. CDR3 in DNA: TGTGCCAGCAGTTTGGGGTTTTGGGGGAAACTCTACGAGCAGTACTTC.

This clonotype has ten or more counts. The rearrangement uses TRBV7-9 and TRBJ1-5; D is ambiguous. There are 14 residues in the CDR3. CDR1 is SEHNR, CDR2 FQNEAQ, per germline (reference sequence). V was clipped by 3 bases and J by 6 bases, with 12 bases between them. This CDR3 reads CASSFSEQPQPQHF. In nucleotides, the CDR3 is TGTGCCAGCAGCTTTTCAGAACAGCCTCAGCCCCAGCATTTT.

In its sample, this clonotype was seen many times. V gene TRBV2 combines with J gene TRBJ2-5, with TRBD2 identical over 10 bases. This CDR3 has 16 residues. Germline values: CDR1 SNHLY, CDR2 FYNNEI. After removal of 6 bases from V and 2 bases from J, the junction contained 9 bases not matched to a gene. The CDR3 nucleotides read TGTGCCAGCAGCGCCACTAGCGGGATCCTACAAGAGACCCAGTACTTC. The encoded protein is CASSATSGILQETQYF. Full variable domain (outside the CDR3, taken from reference TRBV2 and TRBJ2-5): EPEVTQTPSHQVTQMGQEVILRCVPISNHLYFYWYRQILGQKVEFLVSFYNNEISEKSEIFDDQFSVERPDGSNFTLKIRSTKLEDSAMYFCASSATSGILQETQYFGPGTRLLVL.

The sample holds many counts of this clonotype. The CDR3 here is CSVEDTYYEQYF. CDR3 DNA: TGCAGTGTAGAGGACACTTACTACGAGCAGTACTTC. V gene TRBV29-1 combines with J gene TRBJ2-7, with D possibly TRBD1 on 5 matching bases. The germline V gene has CDR1 SQVTM and CDR2 ANQGSEA. This CDR3 contains 12 residues.

This clonotype was recorded many times. J is TRBJ2-5 and V is TRBV5-5; perhaps TRBD1 as D (6 bases). V lost 2 bases, J lost 5 bases, and 16 bases lay in between. Germline V CDR1 and CDR2: SGHKS, YYEKEE (reference sequence). The CDR3 consists of 15 residues. The DNA for the CDR3 is TGTGCCAGCAGCTTTACAGGGAGCCCATGGGAGACCCAGTACTTC. Amino acid sequence: CASSFTGSPWETQYF.

Many counts were recorded for this clonotype. This chain connects TRBV20-1 to TRBJ2-7; TRBD2 agrees at 7 bases. CDR3 length: 17 residues. Per germline, CDR1 DFQATT and CDR2 SNEGSKA (reference sequence). V shed 3 bases and J 2 bases; nucleotides not matched to a gene: 16. The CDR3 DNA sequence: TGCAGTGCTAGCCCTCAACGGGGCGGGAGATCGACCTACGAGCAGTACTTC. Translation gives CSASPQRGGRSTYEQYF.

There are many counts of this clonotype. The chain couples TRBV15 to TRBJ2-7; 7 bases align to TRBD1. V trimming: 0 bases; J trimming: 2 bases; junction bases outside the gene matches: 7. This CDR3 is 16 amino acids long. Germline lookup yields CDR1 LNHNV and CDR2 YYDKDF (reference sequence). The CDR3 DNA is TGTGCCACCAGCAGAGAGAGGGGGCAGGGCGCCTACGAGCAGTACTTC. Protein sequence: CATSRERGQGAYEQYF.

This clonotype showed up many times. Since a much larger clone is just one base distant, this may be a read error. The J gene is TRBJ2-7, the V gene TRBV28; D possibly matches TRBD1 or TRBD2 (5 bases each). This CDR3 is 15 amino acids long. V shed 2 bases and J shed 5 bases, with 16 bases lying between them. CDR1 is MDHEN and CDR2 is SYDVKM in the germline V gene. CDR3 nucleotides: TGTGCCAGCAGTTTAGGTTGGGGCGGGTCCCACGAGCAGTACTTC. It yields the protein CASSLGWGGSHEQYF.

The chain recombines TRBV15 with TRBJ2-5; 7 bases are shared with TRBD1. The CDR3 is made up of 15 amino acids. Germline CDR1 reads LNHNV; CDR2 reads YYDKDF (reference sequence). V shed 2 bases and J 4 bases; nucleotides not matched to a gene: 7. CDR3 amino acids: CATSRLTGVAETQYF. For the CDR3, the DNA is TGTGCCACCAGCAGACTCACAGGGGTGGCAGAGACCCAGTACTTC. Supplemented by reference TRBV15 and TRBJ2-5, the full variable domain reads DAMVIQNPRYQVTQFGKPVTLSCSQTLNHNVMYWYQQKSSQAPKLLFHYYDKDFNNEADTPDNFQSRRPNTSFCFLDIRSPGLGDTAMYLCATSRLTGVAETQYFGPGTRLLVL.